This TCR beta chain was identified during a study of early T cells in non-severe SARS-CoV-2 infection. About the research overall: Unsorted whole blood bulk RNA was sequenced, with unpaired chains.

CDR1 and CDR2 from the germline V gene are SGHAT and FQNNGV. V dropped 3 bases and J dropped 2 bases, with 14 bases sitting between them. The CDR3 consists of 16 residues. By share of the sample, this clonotype is medium-sized. Each cDNA molecule carried a unique molecular identifier. TCRdb used MiXCR to reprocess the 5' RACE reads, holding one entry per CDR3 protein. Seen here are about 22,000 distinct CDR3 sequences, 4% observed once, and the top ten hold roughly 1.5%. The TCR sequence derives from an adult who was a healthcare worker with PCR-confirmed SARS-CoV-2 infection or an uninfected control (not recorded which). The rearrangement links TRBV11-2 to TRBJ2-1, with a weak D call TRBD2 (6 bases). Material: whole blood. The chain's CDR3 is CASSLGTGGTYNEQFF. CDR3 in DNA: TGTGCCAGCAGCTTGGGAACCGGGGGAACCTACAATGAGCAGTTCTTC.